This T cell receptor beta chain emerged from a study of cytomegalovirus exposure and HLA in healthy donors. This PCR relied on a set of 60 Vbeta primers and 13 Jbeta primers. Here immunoSEQ multiplex PCR was the method, and the copy in TCRdb shows in-frame clones only, minus some. The data show 170,000 or so clones, 80% to 85% seen once. Study-level results: Later analysis associated a missense DCLRE1C variant with TCR beta V- and J-gene trimming. Later analysis indicated greater clonal expansion among HLA-associated TCR beta chains than among equally common other chains.

Germline values: CDR1 SGHTA, CDR2 FQGNSA. Trimming shortened V by 5 bases and J by 2 bases, and 18 bases separated the two germline ends. The CDR3 spans 17 residues. Note on this clone: The antigen is unknown.

The clonotype was recovered from a man in his fifties in good health and CMV-seronegative. The chain joins TRBV7-2 to TRBJ2-2; D may be TRBD1 (5 bases). The sequenced sample was PBMCs. For the CDR3, the DNA is TGTGCCAGCAGCACCCGAAGGGGCAGAATTAACACCGGGGAGCTGTTTTTT. This codes for CASSTRRGRINTGELFF.